This is a list of T cell receptor beta chains from one sample in a study of regulatory T cells in long-lasting Graves disease. TCRdb called the multiplex PCR reads again in MiXCR, with one record for every CDR3 protein. The table records fewer than 450,000 distinct CDR3 sequences, less than 25% of them present only once. The sequenced sample was peripheral blood mononuclear cells (PBMCs), obtained when the disease was refractory, from a patient treated with antithyroid drugs. The receptor set was obtained from a female donor with Graves disease. Both conserved end residues are part of each CDR3. The D gene is left open where the match is weak. Rows may omit the clone size; those that give it use once, few, many or a size class.

v_gene,abundance,d_gene,j_gene,CDR3aa,CDR3nt
TRBV5-1,-,TRBD1,TRBJ2-7,CASSLGPGTEALREQYF,TGCGCCAGCAGCTTGGGGCCCGGGACAGAGGCACTGAGGGAGCAGTACTTC
TRBV27,-,-,TRBJ1-1,CASSLRTSMNTEAFF,TGTGCCAGCAGTCTCAGGACATCCATGAACACTGAAGCTTTCTTT
TRBV19,many,TRBD1,TRBJ2-7,CASRPDRWSIHEQYF,TGTGCCAGTAGACCGGACAGGTGGTCAATCCACGAGCAGTACTTC
TRBV4-2,-,-,TRBJ2-7,CASSQTGWSEQYF,TGTGCCAGCAGCCAAACGGGTTGGTCCGAGCAGTACTTC
TRBV12-3/TRBV12-4,-,-,TRBJ2-1,CASSSTEVTVQRGNEQFF,TGTGCCAGCAGTTCCACCGAGGTGACAGTTCAGAGGGGGAATGAGCAGTTCTTC
TRBV28,-,-,TRBJ1-4,CASRVVHEKLFF,TGTGCCAGCAGGGTTGTACATGAAAAACTGTTTTTT
TRBV20-1,many,-,TRBJ2-5,CSARFGPETQYF,TGCAGTGCTAGGTTTGGGCCGGAGACCCAGTACTTC
TRBV2,-,-,TRBJ1-2,CASSKDLKWVFYGYTF,TGTGCCAGCAGTAAAGATCTAAAGTGGGTTTTCTATGGCTACACCTTC
TRBV6-1,many,-,TRBJ1-5,CASSVGRENQPQHF,TGTGCCAGCAGTGTTGGACGGGAAAATCAGCCCCAGCATTTT
TRBV20-1,-,TRBD1,TRBJ1-1,CSARTGTDNTEAFF,TGCAGTGCTAGAACGGGGACAGACAACACTGAAGCTTTCTTT
TRBV20-1,many,-,TRBJ2-5,CSAPLRAETQYF,TGCAGTGCTCCTTTGAGGGCCGAGACCCAGTACTTC
TRBV20-1,many,TRBD1,TRBJ2-7,CSARSGGTGPYEQYF,TGCAGTGCTAGAAGCGGAGGGACAGGTCCCTACGAGCAGTACTTC
TRBV10-3,-,TRBD1,TRBJ1-1,CAISDTGGTVTEAFF,TGTGCCATCAGTGATACAGGGGGCACGGTCACTGAAGCTTTCTTT
TRBV6-5,-,TRBD2,TRBJ2-5,CASSYSGTSGETQYF,TGTGCCAGCAGTTACTCGGGGACTAGCGGAGAGACCCAGTACTTC
TRBV29-1,few,-,TRBJ1-2,CSVAPAATGTDGYTF,TGCAGCGTTGCCCCCGCCGCGACAGGCACGGATGGCTACACCTTC